The T cell receptor beta chain under discussion was sequenced for a study of T cell responses to AZD1222 COVID-19 vaccine (dated by TCRdb to the early 2020s). A note on the overall study: AZD1222 recipients with second doses at about 4 weeks or about 12 weeks were pooled, because spike-specific TCR depth and breadth did not differ between schedules. TCR sequencing was performed for 233 trial participants, of whom 200 to 220 were given two doses of AZD1222 and around 25 were given two doses of MenACWY control vaccine. Enrollment into the trials was organized by age into subgroups of 18-55, 56-69 and 70-plus years, and those subgroups contained about 150, 27 and 61 TCR-sequenced participants, respectively.

The CDR3 regions of human TCRbeta chains were analyzed by immunosequencing. The published analysis was carried out like this. Repertoire TCRs were checked for matches against a reference library of SARS-CoV-2-specific TCRs that had been generated using the MIRA antigen-specificity platform. Breadth was defined as the fraction of unique TCRs that were SARS-CoV-2-associated, and depth was defined as the fraction of total T cells that were SARS-CoV-2-associated. Each spike-specific TCR was assigned to its reactive spike region and to a CD4 or CD8 class using the MIRA data. Log10-transformed breadth and depth values were compared by one-way ANOVA with Sidak's multiple comparisons tests. This immuneACCESS table, as held by TCRdb, lists in-frame sequences with V and J called but not all clones. Of the missing ones, under half trace to an unresolved V gene in checked studies; the others have no known cause. V and J calls and clone size are those listed in that table; D and trimming were worked out from the DNA. Within this sample are under 150,000 clones, with around nine tenths of them counted one time only. The leading ten clones occupy 5.2% of the sample.

On this clone: The antigen it binds to is not known. It has no much larger one-base neighbor in the sample; base qualities were not kept.

Results the study describes overall, beyond this receptor: Because no day 14 peak-response samples were available, the repertoires could be characterized only after the peak T cell response. Conclusions about previously exposed vaccinees were limited because only six AZD1222 recipients were SARS-CoV-2 seropositive at baseline. Epitopes outside the regions mutated in the B.1.351 and B.1.1.7 variants were reportedly recognized by nearly half of the unique spike-specific TCRs. Participants were mostly white British and included more females than males, and it was suggested by the authors that clonal diversity may have been underestimated. The 56-69-year group was small, and its depth increase did not reach significance, likely because of low power. A significant rise in spike-specific TCR breadth and depth was observed after two AZD1222 doses relative to day 0 and relative to MenACWY recipients. Vaccine-associated CD4 TCRs spanned the whole spike protein, with dominant responses in regions 160-218 and 743-854.

In the paper's terms, the time point label means: baseline before first vaccination. The vaccinee samples were drawn from two UK trials, COV001 and COV002, one of which was a single-blind randomized controlled phase 2/3 trial testing AZD1222 (ChAdOx1 nCoV-19) in healthy adults. For TCRbeta chain sequencing, PBMC samples were collected from trial participants at day 0 and at day 28 after the second dose. The source of this sequence is an adult in good health. The specimen was peripheral blood, collected on day 0 of AZD1222 vaccination.

The encoded CDR3 is CASMLTGFISGANVLTF. The DNA is TGTGCCAGTATGCTGACAGGGTTCATCTCTGGGGCCAACGTCCTGACTTTC. In this chain, TRBV19 is recombined with TRBJ2-6, with 7 central nucleotides matching TRBD1. As encoded in the germline V gene (reference sequence), CDR1 is LNHDA while CDR2 is SQIVND. Spanning cysteine to phenylalanine, the CDR3 consists of 17 amino acids. Just the 51-base CDR3 DNA is kept, in frame starting at base 1. Trimming removed 7 bases from V and 0 bases from J; the gene matches leave 9 bases unexplained. With all but the CDR3 taken from the reference TRBV19 and TRBJ2-6 genes, the full variable domain is: DGGITQSPKYLFRKEGQNVTLSCEQNLNHDAMYWYRQDPGQGLRLIYYSQIVNDFQKGDIAEGYSVSREKKESFPLTVTSAQKNPTAFYLCASMLTGFISGANVLTFGAGSRLTVL.